The present entry profiles one T cell receptor beta chain with its context. Its specificity is not known. This CDR3 region has 13 residues. V was clipped by 6 bases and J by 1 base, with 9 bases between them. In germline, CDR1 is LNHDA, CDR2 SQIVND (reference sequence). The primer mix had 60 Vbeta and 13 Jbeta primers. Produced via immunoSEQ multiplex PCR; TCRdb's table is partial and in-frame only. The sample has about 110,000 clones, approximately 71% seen once. The sample belongs to a study of cytomegalovirus exposure and HLA in healthy donors. Study results and limitations: Later on, analysis showed that most CMV-associated TCR beta chains appeared to be HLA-restricted.

Sequencing was done on a sample of PBMCs. The V call is TRBV19, the J call TRBJ2-5, with D possibly TRBD1 on 5 matching bases. This sequence was found in a man aged 35-49 years in good health and CMV-seronegative. The CDR3 DNA reads as TGTGCCAGTAGAAGGGGAACCCAAGAGACCCAGTACTTC. Translating it yields CASRRGTQETQYF. Together with reference TRBV19 and TRBJ2-5, the CDR3 gives the full variable domain: DGGITQSPKYLFRKEGQNVTLSCEQNLNHDAMYWYRQDPGQGLRLIYYSQIVNDFQKGDIAEGYSVSREKKESFPLTVTSAQKNPTAFYLCASRRGTQETQYFGPGTRLLVL.